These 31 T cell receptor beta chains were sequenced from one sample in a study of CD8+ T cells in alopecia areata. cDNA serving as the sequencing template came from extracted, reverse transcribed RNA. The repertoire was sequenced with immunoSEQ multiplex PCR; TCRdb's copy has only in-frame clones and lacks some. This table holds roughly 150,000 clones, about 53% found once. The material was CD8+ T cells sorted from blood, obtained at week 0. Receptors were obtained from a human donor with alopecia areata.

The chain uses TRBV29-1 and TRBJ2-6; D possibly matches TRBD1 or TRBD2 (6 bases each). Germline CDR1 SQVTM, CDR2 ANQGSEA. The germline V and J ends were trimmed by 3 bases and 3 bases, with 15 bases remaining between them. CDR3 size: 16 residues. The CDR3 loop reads CSVDGVGGLGANVLTF. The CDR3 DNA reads TGCAGCGTTGATGGGGTAGGGGGGCTTGGGGCCAACGTCCTGACTTTC. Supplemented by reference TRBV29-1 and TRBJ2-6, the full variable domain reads SAVISQKPSRDICQRGTSLTIQCQVDSQVTMMFWYRQQPGQSLTLIATANQGSEATYESGFVIDKFPISRPNLTFSTLTVSNMSPEDSSIYLCSVDGVGGLGANVLTFGAGSRLTVL.

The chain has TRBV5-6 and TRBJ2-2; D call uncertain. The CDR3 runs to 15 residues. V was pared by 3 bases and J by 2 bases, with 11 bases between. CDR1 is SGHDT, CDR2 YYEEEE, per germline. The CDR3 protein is CASSYYLGNTGELFF. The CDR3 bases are TGTGCCAGCAGCTACTACCTAGGAAACACCGGGGAGCTGTTTTTT.

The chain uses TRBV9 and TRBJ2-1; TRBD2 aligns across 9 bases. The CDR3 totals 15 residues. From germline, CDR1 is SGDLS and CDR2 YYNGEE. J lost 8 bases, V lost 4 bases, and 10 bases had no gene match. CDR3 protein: CASSPGTSSFHEQFF. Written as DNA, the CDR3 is TGTGCCAGCAGCCCGGGGACTAGCTCGTTCCATGAGCAGTTCTTC.

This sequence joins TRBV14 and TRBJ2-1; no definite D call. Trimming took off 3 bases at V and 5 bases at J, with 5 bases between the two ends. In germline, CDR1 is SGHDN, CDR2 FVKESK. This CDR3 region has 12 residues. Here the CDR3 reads CASSQVDNEQFF. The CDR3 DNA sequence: TGTGCCAGCAGCCAGGTAGACAATGAGCAGTTCTTC.

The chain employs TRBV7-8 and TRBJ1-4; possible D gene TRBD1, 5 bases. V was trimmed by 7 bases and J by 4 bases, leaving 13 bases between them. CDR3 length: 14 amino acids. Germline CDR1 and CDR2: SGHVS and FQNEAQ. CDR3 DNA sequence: TGTGCCAGCACTAAGGGGCGGAGTAATGAAAAACTGTTTTTT. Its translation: CASTKGRSNEKLFF.

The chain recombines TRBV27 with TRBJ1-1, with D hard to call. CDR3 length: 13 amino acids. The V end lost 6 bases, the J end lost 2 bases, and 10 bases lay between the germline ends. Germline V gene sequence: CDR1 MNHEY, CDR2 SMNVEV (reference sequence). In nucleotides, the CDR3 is TGTGCCAGCAGCGCGGACGGAAACACTGAAGCTTTCTTT. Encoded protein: CASSADGNTEAFF.

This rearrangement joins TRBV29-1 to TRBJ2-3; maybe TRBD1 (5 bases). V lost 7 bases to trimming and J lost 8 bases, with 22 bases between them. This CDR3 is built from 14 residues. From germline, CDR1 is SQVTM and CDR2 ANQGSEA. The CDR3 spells CSADSDQFVATQYF. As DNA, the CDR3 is TGCAGCGCCGACAGCGACCAGTTCGTAGCTACGCAGTATTTT.

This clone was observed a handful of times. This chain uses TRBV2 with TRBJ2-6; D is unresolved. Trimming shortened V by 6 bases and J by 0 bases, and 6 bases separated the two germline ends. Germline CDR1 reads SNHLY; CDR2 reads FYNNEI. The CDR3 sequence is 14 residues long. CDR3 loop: CASSLYSGANVLTF. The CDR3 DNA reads TGTGCCAGCAGCTTGTACTCTGGGGCCAACGTCCTGACTTTC. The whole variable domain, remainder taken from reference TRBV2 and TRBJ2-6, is EPEVTQTPSHQVTQMGQEVILRCVPISNHLYFYWYRQILGQKVEFLVSFYNNEISEKSEIFDDQFSVERPDGSNFTLKIRSTKLEDSAMYFCASSLYSGANVLTFGAGSRLTVL.

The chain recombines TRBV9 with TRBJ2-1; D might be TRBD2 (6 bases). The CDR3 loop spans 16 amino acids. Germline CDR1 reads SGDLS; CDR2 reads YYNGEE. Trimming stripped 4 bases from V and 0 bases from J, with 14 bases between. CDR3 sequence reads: CASSPTGDLSYNEQFF. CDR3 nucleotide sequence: TGTGCCAGCAGCCCCACGGGGGACCTCTCCTACAATGAGCAGTTCTTC.

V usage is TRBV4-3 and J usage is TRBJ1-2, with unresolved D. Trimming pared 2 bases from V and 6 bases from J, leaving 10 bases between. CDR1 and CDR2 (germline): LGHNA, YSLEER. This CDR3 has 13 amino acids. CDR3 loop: CASSQSKGDGYTF. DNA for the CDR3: TGCGCCAGCAGCCAATCTAAGGGTGATGGCTACACCTTC.

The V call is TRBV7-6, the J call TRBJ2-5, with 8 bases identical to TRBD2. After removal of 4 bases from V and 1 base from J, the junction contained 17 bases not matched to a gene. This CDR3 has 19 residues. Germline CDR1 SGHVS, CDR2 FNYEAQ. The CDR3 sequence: CASSSSGWRGEATQETQYF. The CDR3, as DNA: TGTGCCAGCAGCTCCAGCGGGTGGCGGGGGGAAGCTACCCAAGAGACCCAGTACTTC.

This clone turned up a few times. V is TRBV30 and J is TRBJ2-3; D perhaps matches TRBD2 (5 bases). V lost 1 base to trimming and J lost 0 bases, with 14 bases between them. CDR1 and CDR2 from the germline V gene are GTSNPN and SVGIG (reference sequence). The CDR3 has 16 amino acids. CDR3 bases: TGTGCCTGGAGTGGTGGTCGAGCGGTTAGCACAGATACGCAGTATTTT. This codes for CAWSGGRAVSTDTQYF.

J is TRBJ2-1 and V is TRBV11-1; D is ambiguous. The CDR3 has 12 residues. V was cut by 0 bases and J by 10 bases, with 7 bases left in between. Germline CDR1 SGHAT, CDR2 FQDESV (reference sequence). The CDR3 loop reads CASSLAPPEQFF. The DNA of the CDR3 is TGTGCCAGCAGCTTAGCACCCCCGGAGCAGTTCTTC.

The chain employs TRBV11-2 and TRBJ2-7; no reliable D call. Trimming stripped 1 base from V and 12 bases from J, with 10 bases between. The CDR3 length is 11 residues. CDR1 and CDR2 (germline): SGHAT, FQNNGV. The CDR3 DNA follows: TGTGCCAGCAGCTTAGGTCTGGGTTTGTACTTC. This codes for CASSLGLGLYF.

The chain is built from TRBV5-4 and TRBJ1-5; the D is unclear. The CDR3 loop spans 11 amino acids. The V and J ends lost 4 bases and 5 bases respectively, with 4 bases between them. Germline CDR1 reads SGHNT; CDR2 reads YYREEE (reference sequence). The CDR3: CASSAYQPQHF. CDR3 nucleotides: TGTGCCAGCAGCGCCTATCAGCCCCAGCATTTT.

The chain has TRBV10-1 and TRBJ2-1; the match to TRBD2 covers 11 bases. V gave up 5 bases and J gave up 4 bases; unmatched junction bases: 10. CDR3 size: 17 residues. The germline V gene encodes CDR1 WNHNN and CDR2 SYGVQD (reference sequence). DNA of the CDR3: TGCGCCAGCAGTAGTGTGACTAGCGGGGCCCTATACAATGAGCAGTTCTTC. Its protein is CASSSVTSGALYNEQFF.

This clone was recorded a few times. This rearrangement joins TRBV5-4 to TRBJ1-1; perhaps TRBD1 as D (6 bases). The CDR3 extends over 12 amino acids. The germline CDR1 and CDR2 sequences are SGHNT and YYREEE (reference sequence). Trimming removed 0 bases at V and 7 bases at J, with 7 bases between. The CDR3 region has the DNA TGTGCCAGCAGCTTGGTGACAGGTGAAGCTTTCTTT. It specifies CASSLVTGEAFF.

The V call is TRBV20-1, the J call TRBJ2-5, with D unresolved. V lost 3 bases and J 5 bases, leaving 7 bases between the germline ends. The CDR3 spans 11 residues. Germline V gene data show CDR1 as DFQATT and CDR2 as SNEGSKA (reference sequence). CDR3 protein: CSASQGETQYF. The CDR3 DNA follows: TGCAGTGCTAGCCAAGGCGAGACCCAGTACTTC.

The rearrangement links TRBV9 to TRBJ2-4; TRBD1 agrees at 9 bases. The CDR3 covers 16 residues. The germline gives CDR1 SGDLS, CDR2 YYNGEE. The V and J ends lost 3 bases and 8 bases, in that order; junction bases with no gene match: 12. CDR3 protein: CASSAGQGFSTDIQYF. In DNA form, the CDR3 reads TGTGCCAGCAGCGCGGGACAGGGTTTTTCGACGGACATTCAGTACTTC. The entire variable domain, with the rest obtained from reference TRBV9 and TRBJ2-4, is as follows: DSGVTQTPKHLITATGQRVTLRCSPRSGDLSVYWYQQSLDQGLQFLIQYYNGEERAKGNILERFSAQQFPDLHSELNLSSLELGDSALYFCASSAGQGFSTDIQYFGAGTRLSVL.

The CDR3 loop reads CASSQDRSTGNTIYF. The CDR3 DNA reads as TGCGCCAGCAGCCAAGATAGGAGCACGGGAAACACCATATATTTT. The chain employs TRBV4-3 and TRBJ1-3; the D is unclear. Germline V gene data show CDR1 as LGHNA and CDR2 as YSLEER. With 0 bases removed from V and 4 bases from J, the gap between germline ends came to 10 bases. This CDR3 is built from 15 residues.

CDR3 residues: CSVGGYMGGNTDTQYF. For the CDR3, the DNA is TGCAGCGTTGGGGGATATATGGGGGGCAACACAGATACGCAGTATTTT. This rearrangement joins TRBV29-1 to TRBJ2-3; either TRBD1 or TRBD2 may fit D (6 bases each). Germline values: CDR1 SQVTM, CDR2 ANQGSEA. With 4 bases removed from V and 2 bases from J, the gap between germline ends came to 19 bases. This CDR3 spans 16 amino acids.

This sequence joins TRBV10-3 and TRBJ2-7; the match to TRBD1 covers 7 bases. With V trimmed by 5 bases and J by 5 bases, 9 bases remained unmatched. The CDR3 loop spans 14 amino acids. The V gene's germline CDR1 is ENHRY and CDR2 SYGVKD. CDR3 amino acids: CAISNGTAKDEQYF. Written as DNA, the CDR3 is TGTGCCATCAGTAACGGGACAGCTAAGGACGAGCAGTACTTC.

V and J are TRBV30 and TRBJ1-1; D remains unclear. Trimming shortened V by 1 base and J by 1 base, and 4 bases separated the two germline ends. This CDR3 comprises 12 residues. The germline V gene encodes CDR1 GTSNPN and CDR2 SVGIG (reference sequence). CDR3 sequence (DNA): TGTGCCTGGAGTGCAGAGAACACTGAAGCTTTCTTT. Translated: CAWSAENTEAFF.

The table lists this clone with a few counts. CDR3 residues: CASSMPGPEAFF. DNA for the CDR3: TGTGCCAGTAGTATGCCAGGCCCCGAAGCTTTCTTT. The chain joins TRBV19 to TRBJ1-1; no definite D call. The CDR3 consists of 12 residues. Looked up from germline, CDR1 is LNHDA and CDR2 is SQIVND (reference sequence). The V gene lost 3 bases and the J gene lost 8 bases, with 10 bases spanning the gap.

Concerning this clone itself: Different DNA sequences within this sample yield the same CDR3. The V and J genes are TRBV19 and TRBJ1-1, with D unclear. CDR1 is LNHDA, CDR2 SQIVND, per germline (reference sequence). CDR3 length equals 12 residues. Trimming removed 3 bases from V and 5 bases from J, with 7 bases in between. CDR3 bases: TGTGCCAGTAGTATCGGGCGGACTGAAGCTTTCTTT. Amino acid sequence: CASSIGRTEAFF.

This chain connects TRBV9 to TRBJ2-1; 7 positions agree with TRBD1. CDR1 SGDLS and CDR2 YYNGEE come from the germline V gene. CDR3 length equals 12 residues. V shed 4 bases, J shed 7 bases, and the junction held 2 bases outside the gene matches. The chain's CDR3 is CASSQDRNEQFF. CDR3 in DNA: TGTGCCAGCAGCCAGGACAGGAATGAGCAGTTCTTC.

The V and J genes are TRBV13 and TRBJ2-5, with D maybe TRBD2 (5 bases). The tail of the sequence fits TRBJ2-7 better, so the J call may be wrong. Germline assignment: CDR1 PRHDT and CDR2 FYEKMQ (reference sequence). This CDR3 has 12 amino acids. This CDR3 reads CASSPSSGEQYF. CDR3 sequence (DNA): TGTGCCAGCAGCCCGAGCAGCGGCGAGCAGTACTTC.

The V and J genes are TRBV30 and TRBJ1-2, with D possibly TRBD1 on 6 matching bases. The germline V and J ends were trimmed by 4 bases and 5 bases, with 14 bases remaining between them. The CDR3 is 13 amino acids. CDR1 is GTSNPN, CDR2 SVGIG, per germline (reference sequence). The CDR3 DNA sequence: TGTGCCTGGAAGTTGGGGGGCGAATATGGCTACACCTTC. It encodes CAWKLGGEYGYTF.

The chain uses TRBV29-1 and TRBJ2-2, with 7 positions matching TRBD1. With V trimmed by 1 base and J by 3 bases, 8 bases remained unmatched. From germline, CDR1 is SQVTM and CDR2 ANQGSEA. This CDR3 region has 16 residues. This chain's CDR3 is CSVEGDRVGDTGELFF. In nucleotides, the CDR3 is TGCAGCGTTGAAGGAGACAGGGTCGGGGACACCGGGGAGCTGTTTTTT.

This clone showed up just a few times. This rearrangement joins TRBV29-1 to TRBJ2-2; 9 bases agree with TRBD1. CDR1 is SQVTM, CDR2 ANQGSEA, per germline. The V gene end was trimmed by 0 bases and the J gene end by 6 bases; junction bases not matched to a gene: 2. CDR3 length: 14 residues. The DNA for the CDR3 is TGCAGCGTTGAAGACCGGACAGGGGCCGGGGAGCTGTTTTTT. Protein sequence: CSVEDRTGAGELFF.

The CDR3 is CATSRIQDNYGYTF. CDR3 in DNA: TGTGCCACCAGTCGCATACAGGATAACTATGGCTACACCTTC. V usage is TRBV15 and J usage is TRBJ1-2; perhaps TRBD1 as D (5 bases). Germline V gives CDR1 LNHNV, CDR2 YYDKDF (reference sequence). V lost 6 bases, J lost 1 base, and 12 bases lay in between. The CDR3 extends over 14 amino acids.